This T cell receptor beta chain was captured in a study of a mutant IDH1 vaccine in newly diagnosed glioma. Study-wide background: Of treated patients, approximately 60% were men and approximately 40% women, averaging around 40 years. Standard pretreatment was either radiotherapy, temozolomide, or, for most, radiochemotherapy with temozolomide. The study, taken as a whole, reports: Apparently unrelated to pseudoprogression were changes in the top peripheral T cell clonotypes.

The time point here: baseline, week 1 (first vaccination visit). Treatment noted: pre-vaccination baseline after standard-of-care therapy. V shed 3 bases and J shed 4 bases, with 16 bases lying between them. The CDR3 is made up of 17 amino acids. Germline loops: CDR1 MNHNS, CDR2 SASEGT. A word on this clone: Its cognate antigen is unknown.

Clones were read by immunoSEQ multiplex PCR, and TCRdb kept only the in-frame ones, dropping some. The repertoire has roughly 70,000 clones, around 85% of them found once; the top ten carry 2.9%. The chain has TRBV6-1 and TRBJ1-6; a possible D gene is TRBD1 (6 bases). This sequence originates from a man in his thirties or forties with glioma. The sequenced sample was PBMCs, obtained from a glioma patient treated with radiotherapy, temozolomide or both. CDR3 region: CASSEGGGSLYNSPLHF. The CDR3 coding sequence is TGTGCCAGCAGTGAGGGGGGGGGCAGTCTATATAATTCACCCCTCCACTTT.